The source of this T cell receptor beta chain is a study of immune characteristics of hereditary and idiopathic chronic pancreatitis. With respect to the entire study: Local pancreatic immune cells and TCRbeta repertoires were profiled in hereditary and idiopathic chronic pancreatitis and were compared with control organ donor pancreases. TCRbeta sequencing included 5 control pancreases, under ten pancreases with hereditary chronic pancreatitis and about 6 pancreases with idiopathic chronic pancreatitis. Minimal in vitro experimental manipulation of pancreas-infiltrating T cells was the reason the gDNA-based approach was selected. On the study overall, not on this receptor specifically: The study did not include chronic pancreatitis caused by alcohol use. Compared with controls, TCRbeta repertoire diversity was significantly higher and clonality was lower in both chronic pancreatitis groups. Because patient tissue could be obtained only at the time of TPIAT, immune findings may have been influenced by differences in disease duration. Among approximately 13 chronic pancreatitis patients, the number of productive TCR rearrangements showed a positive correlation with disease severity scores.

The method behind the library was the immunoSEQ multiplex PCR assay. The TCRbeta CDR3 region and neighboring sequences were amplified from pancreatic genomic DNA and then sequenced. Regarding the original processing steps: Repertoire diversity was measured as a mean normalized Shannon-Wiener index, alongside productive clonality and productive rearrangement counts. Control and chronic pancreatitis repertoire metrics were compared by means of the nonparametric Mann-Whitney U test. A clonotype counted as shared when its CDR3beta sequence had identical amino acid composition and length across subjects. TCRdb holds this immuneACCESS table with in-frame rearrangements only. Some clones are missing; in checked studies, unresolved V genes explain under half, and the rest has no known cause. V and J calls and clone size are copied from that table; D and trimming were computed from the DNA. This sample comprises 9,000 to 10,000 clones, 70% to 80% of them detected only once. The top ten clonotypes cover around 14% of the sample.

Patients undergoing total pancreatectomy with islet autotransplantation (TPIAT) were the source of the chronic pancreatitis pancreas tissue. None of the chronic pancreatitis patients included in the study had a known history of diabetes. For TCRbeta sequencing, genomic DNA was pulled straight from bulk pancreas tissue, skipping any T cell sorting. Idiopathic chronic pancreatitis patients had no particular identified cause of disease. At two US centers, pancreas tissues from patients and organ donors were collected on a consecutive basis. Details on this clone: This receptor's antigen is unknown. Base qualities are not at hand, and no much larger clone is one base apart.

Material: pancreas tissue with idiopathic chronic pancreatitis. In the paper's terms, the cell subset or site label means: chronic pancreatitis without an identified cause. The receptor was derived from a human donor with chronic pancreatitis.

The base sequence is TGTGCCAGCAGCCGACCCCGGGGGAATGGAAACACCATATATTTT. Translated, it reads CASSRPRGNGNTIYF. The rearranged chain carries TRBV5-6 and TRBJ1-3, with a tentative D gene TRBD1 over 5 matching bases. The CDR3 measures 15 amino acids from cysteine to phenylalanine. CDR3 DNA is the only sequence kept; it has 45 bases, read in frame from the first base. Reading the germline V gene gives CDR1 SGHDT and CDR2 YYEEEE. A distance of 14 bases separates the germline ends of V and J, which lose 4 bases and 3 bases respectively.